These 28 T cell receptor beta chains were all obtained from the same sample, sequenced in a study of beta chain features in type 1 diabetes. As every portion of the isolated RNA was reverse transcribed, the sequencing read expressed TCRB transcripts. Here immunoSEQ multiplex PCR was the method, and the copy in TCRdb shows in-frame clones only, minus some. Of about 330,000 clones listed, 8% to 13% are singletons. Sequencing input: naive CD4+ T cells from blood. The receptors derive from a woman under 40 in good health.

This clone was seen a handful of times. The chain employs TRBV18 and TRBJ2-1; TRBD2 is a possible D gene (5 bases). The V end was cut by 1 base, the J end by 2 bases, with 12 bases between. The germline CDR1 and CDR2 sequences are KGHSH and LQKENI. The CDR3 runs to 16 residues. The CDR3 DNA is TGTGCCAGCTCACCACTCGAGGGAATTACCTACAATGAGCAGTTCTTC. This encodes CASSPLEGITYNEQFF.

This rearrangement joins TRBV7-9 to TRBJ2-2, with TRBD1 matching over 7 bases. The germline CDR1 and CDR2 sequences are SEHNR and FQNEAQ (reference sequence). The V and J ends lost 0 bases and 6 bases, in that order; junction bases with no gene match: 4. This CDR3 has 15 residues. CDR3 sequence (DNA): TGTGCCAGCAGCTTAGCAGGGGGCATGGCCGGGGAGCTGTTTTTT. This gives the protein CASSLAGGMAGELFF.

A word on this clone: Germline is not matched at one junction end, which may reflect a read error. Other DNA sequences from this sample encode an identical CDR3 as well. The V and J genes are TRBV30 and TRBJ1-5; D remains unclear. The CDR3 has 14 amino acids. Germline V lookup: CDR1 GTSNPN, CDR2 SVGIG (reference sequence). The CDR3 region has the DNA TGTGCCTGGAGTGTACGGGGAGGTGGTCAGCCTCAGCATTTT. It specifies CAWSVRGGGQPQHF. The complete variable domain, with remaining parts taken from reference TRBV30 and TRBJ1-5, reads SQTIHQWPATLVQPVGSPLSLECTVEGTSNPNLYWYRQAAGRGLQLLFYSVGIGQISSEVPQNLSASRPQDRQFILSSKKLLLSDSGFYLCAWSVRGGGQPQHFGDGTRLSIL.

This clone showed up just a few times. J is TRBJ2-1 and V is TRBV6-5, with TRBD2 as a possible D gene (6 bases). This CDR3 contains 14 residues. Germline CDR1 MNHEY, CDR2 SVGAGI. V was cut by 6 bases and J by 3 bases, with 12 bases left in between. CDR3 residues: CASRVGRGYNEQFF. CDR3 DNA: TGTGCCAGCAGAGTCGGGCGGGGCTACAATGAGCAGTTCTTC.

This clone turned up a few times. The V call is TRBV15, the J call TRBJ2-5, with D uncertain. The V gene lost 0 bases and the J gene lost 2 bases, with 7 bases spanning the gap. The CDR3 loop spans 14 amino acids. CDR1 and CDR2 (germline): LNHNV, YYDKDF (reference sequence). The CDR3 sequence: CATSRDIGQETQYF. The CDR3 DNA reads as TGTGCCACCAGCAGAGACATCGGGCAAGAGACCCAGTACTTC.

This clone was seen more than once but under ten times. This chain uses TRBV25-1 with TRBJ2-7, with 7 bases fitting TRBD1. With 7 bases clipped from V and 5 bases from J, the junction kept 11 bases outside the gene matches. This CDR3 region has 14 residues. Per germline, CDR1 MGHDK and CDR2 SYGVNS. CDR3: CASTRDRSGDEQYF. The CDR3 DNA is TGTGCCAGCACCCGGGACAGATCAGGAGACGAGCAGTACTTC.

This clone was seen a handful of times. At one end, the junction sequence differs from germline, possibly due to a read error. The rearrangement uses TRBV2 and TRBJ2-3; 9 bases map to TRBD2. This CDR3 comprises 15 residues. CDR1 SNHLY and CDR2 FYNNEI come from the germline V gene. CDR3 bases: TGTGCCAGCAGTGACGCGACTAGCGGCACAAATACGCAGTATTTT. Its translation is CASSDATSGTNTQYF.

This CDR3 reads CASSFPTPGTQYF. CDR3 DNA sequence: TGTGCCAGCAGTTTCCCGACTCCGGGGACCCAGTACTTC. This chain connects TRBV28 to TRBJ2-5; D gene unclear. CDR3 length: 13 amino acids. The germline CDR1 and CDR2 sequences are MDHEN and SYDVKM. The ends were cut back, 3 bases at V and 7 bases at J, with 12 bases in the middle.

The genes are TRBV6-6 and TRBJ2-7; TRBD1 aligns across 8 bases. The CDR3 runs 13 residues. V lost 5 bases and J lost 4; bases outside the gene matches: 4. Germline-derived CDR1 and CDR2 are MNHNY and SVGAGI (reference sequence). The CDR3, as DNA: TGTGCCAGCAGTACGCGACAGGGGTACGAGCAGTACTTC. Protein product: CASSTRQGYEQYF.

There are a few counts of this clone. This chain connects TRBV11-2 to TRBJ2-1; 7 positions match TRBD2. The CDR3 has 16 amino acids. Germline trimming cut 1 base from V and 8 bases from J; bases unmatched to any gene: 11. The germline V gene has CDR1 SGHAT and CDR2 FQNNGV. The CDR3 spells CASSLVYAMSGDEQFF. In DNA, the CDR3 is TGTGCCAGCAGCTTAGTATATGCGATGAGCGGGGATGAGCAGTTCTTC.

This clone appeared a few times. This chain links TRBV27 with TRBJ1-1; possibly TRBD1 for D (6 bases). Germline CDR1 and CDR2: MNHEY and SMNVEV (reference sequence). The CDR3 spans 13 residues. With 8 bases removed from V and 1 base from J, the gap between germline ends came to 11 bases. DNA of the CDR3: TGTGCCAGCCTAAGGACAGCGAACACTGAAGCTTTCTTT. Protein: CASLRTANTEAFF.

The chain employs TRBV11-2 and TRBJ1-1, with D uncertain. The CDR3 consists of 14 residues. The V gene lost 2 bases and the J gene lost 1 base, with 8 bases spanning the gap. Germline lookup yields CDR1 SGHAT and CDR2 FQNNGV. The CDR3 here is CASSLREQNTEAFF. CDR3 DNA: TGTGCCAGCAGCTTACGCGAGCAGAACACTGAAGCTTTCTTT. The full variable domain, rest sourced from reference TRBV11-2 and TRBJ1-1, is EAGVAQSPRYKIIEKRQSVAFWCNPISGHATLYWYQQILGQGPKLLIQFQNNGVVDDSQLPKDRFSAERLKGVDSTLKIQPAKLEDSAVYLCASSLREQNTEAFFGQGTRLTVV.

The chain uses TRBV18 and TRBJ2-5, with 7 bases matching TRBD1. The germline V gene encodes CDR1 KGHSH and CDR2 LQKENI. The CDR3 length is 15 residues. V gave up 5 bases and J gave up 1 base; unmatched junction bases: 7. The CDR3, as DNA: TGTGCCAGCTCAGCCTCGACAGGGACCCAAGAGACCCAGTACTTC. Its translation is CASSASTGTQETQYF.

This chain connects TRBV2 to TRBJ1-1, with a tentative D call TRBD1 (5 bases). CDR3 length: 13 residues. V gave up 3 bases and J gave up 8 bases, with 13 bases separating them. Germline lookup yields CDR1 SNHLY and CDR2 FYNNEI. The CDR3, as DNA: TGTGCCAGCAGTGAGGTAGGGGTTGGAGAAGCTTTCTTT. It yields the protein CASSEVGVGEAFF.

The chain recombines TRBV4-3 with TRBJ2-7, with TRBD1 as a possible D gene (6 bases). The CDR3 length is 15 residues. V was cut by 0 bases and J by 2 bases, with 11 bases left in between. Germline V gene lookup returns CDR1 LGHNA and CDR2 YSLEER. The chain's CDR3 is CASSQDLTGPYEQYF. For the CDR3, the DNA is TGCGCCAGCAGCCAAGATCTAACAGGGCCCTACGAGCAGTACTTC.

V and J are TRBV5-4 and TRBJ2-5, with a weak D call TRBD1 (6 bases). V was pared by 1 base and J by 5 bases, with 12 bases between. CDR3 length equals 14 residues. The germline CDR1 and CDR2 sequences are SGHNT and YYREEE (reference sequence). CDR3 amino acids: CASSLQGTSETQYF. The CDR3 nucleotides are TGTGCCAGCAGCTTGCAGGGGACATCGGAGACCCAGTACTTC.

This clone appeared a few times. This chain links TRBV5-4 with TRBJ2-7; 9 bases are shared with TRBD2. The junction had 7 bases not matched to a gene; V was cut back by 2 bases and J by 4 bases. In germline, CDR1 is SGHNT, CDR2 YYREEE (reference sequence). This CDR3 is built from 15 residues. CDR3 DNA: TGTGCCAGCAGCTTCGCTAGCGGGATAGTTTACGAGCAGTACTTC. This encodes CASSFASGIVYEQYF.

This rearrangement joins TRBV6-1 to TRBJ2-2; the D is unclear. Germline V CDR1 and CDR2: MNHNS, SASEGT. This CDR3 has 14 residues. V shed 7 bases and J shed 0 bases, with 9 bases lying between them. The CDR3 region is CASNPVANTGELFF. The CDR3 DNA follows: TGTGCCAGCAATCCGGTCGCGAACACCGGGGAGCTGTTTTTT.

Comment on this clone: Relative to the germline gene, one junction end is altered; a read error may explain this. The chain couples TRBV28 to TRBJ2-5, with TRBD2 matching 9 bases. The CDR3 extends over 15 amino acids. CDR1 and CDR2 from the germline V gene are MDHEN and SYDVKM. The CDR3 here is CMRASGAREQETQYF. The CDR3 DNA sequence: TGCATGAGGGCTAGCGGGGCCAGGGAACAAGAGACCCAGTACTTC.

Only a few counts were recorded for this clone. This chain uses TRBV30 with TRBJ1-1; no clear D gene. Germline V CDR1 and CDR2: GTSNPN, SVGIG (reference sequence). V was cut by 4 bases and J by 9 bases, with 12 bases left in between. The CDR3 consists of 11 residues. In DNA form, the CDR3 reads TGTGCCTGGACTTCTGGAGGTAAAGCTTTCTTT. Amino acids: CAWTSGGKAFF. Using reference TRBV30 and TRBJ1-1 for the parts outside the CDR3, the full variable domain is SQTIHQWPATLVQPVGSPLSLECTVEGTSNPNLYWYRQAAGRGLQLLFYSVGIGQISSEVPQNLSASRPQDRQFILSSKKLLLSDSGFYLCAWTSGGKAFFGQGTRLTVV.

This clone was detected only a few times. The chain is built from TRBV5-1 and TRBJ2-7, with a weak D call TRBD2 (6 bases). Germline assignment: CDR1 SGHRS and CDR2 YFSETQ. The ends were cut back, 4 bases at V and 0 bases at J, with 11 bases in the middle. This CDR3 contains 14 residues. The DNA for the CDR3 is TGCGCCAGCAGCCCGGAGGGATACTCCTACGAGCAGTACTTC. This gives the protein CASSPEGYSYEQYF.

There are a few counts of this clone. The V call is TRBV18, the J call TRBJ2-2; a weak D match, TRBD1 (5 bases). CDR3 length: 16 residues. With 6 bases removed from V and 1 base from J, the gap between germline ends came to 15 bases. Germline CDR1 KGHSH, CDR2 LQKENI. The CDR3 loop reads CASSPLGLMNTGELFF. The DNA for the CDR3 is TGTGCCAGCTCCCCCCTGGGGCTAATGAACACCGGGGAGCTGTTTTTT.

The rearrangement joins TRBV18 to TRBJ2-7, with D possibly TRBD1 on 5 matching bases. Germline V lookup: CDR1 KGHSH, CDR2 LQKENI. V lost 5 bases, J lost 2 bases, and 10 bases lay in between. The CDR3 length is 13 residues. In nucleotides, the CDR3 is TGTGCCAGCTCATCTGGACATACCTACGAGCAGTACTTC. Protein sequence: CASSSGHTYEQYF.

This clone was seen a few times. The chain carries TRBV7-2 and TRBJ2-1; weak D call: TRBD2 (6 bases). This CDR3 is 13 amino acids long. Germline V lookup: CDR1 SGHTA, CDR2 FQGNSA. V gave up 6 bases and J gave up 4 bases, with 10 bases separating them. The CDR3 DNA sequence: TGTGCCAGCAGGACGACTAGTTACAATGAGCAGTTCTTC. Its translation: CASRTTSYNEQFF.

This clone appeared a few times. The rearrangement uses TRBV19 and TRBJ2-5, with 8 bases identical to TRBD2. The CDR3 extends over 14 amino acids. Germline V gene lookup returns CDR1 LNHDA and CDR2 SQIVND (reference sequence). The V gene end was trimmed by 5 bases and the J gene end by 4 bases; junction bases not matched to a gene: 6. As DNA, the CDR3 is TGTGCCAGTAGTCTCGGACTAGCTGCAGAGACCCAGTACTTC. Its protein is CASSLGLAAETQYF.

This clone was seen a few times. This chain connects TRBV2 to TRBJ1-5; D is uncertain. V lost 3 bases to trimming and J lost 0 bases, with 12 bases between them. The germline V gene encodes CDR1 SNHLY and CDR2 FYNNEI. The CDR3 is 16 amino acids. The CDR3 bases are TGTGCCAGCAGTGAGAACAGCCCTTATAGCAATCAGCCCCAGCATTTT. Its protein product is CASSENSPYSNQPQHF.

CDR3 region: CASSVGTGPSNEQFF. For the CDR3, the DNA is TGTGCCAGCAGCGTAGGGACAGGGCCTAGCAATGAGCAGTTCTTC. The chain uses TRBV7-2 and TRBJ2-1, with TRBD1 matching 9 bases. V shed 5 bases and J 6 bases; nucleotides not matched to a gene: 8. CDR1 is SGHTA and CDR2 is FQGNSA in the germline V gene. CDR3 size: 15 residues.

This chain links TRBV4-3 with TRBJ1-4, with D possibly being TRBD1 (6 bases). Per germline, CDR1 LGHNA and CDR2 YSLEER. Trimming stripped 0 bases from V and 6 bases from J, with 11 bases between. The CDR3 runs to 15 residues. As DNA, the CDR3 is TGCGCCAGCAGCCAAGATGGACAGAGCCATGAAAAACTGTTTTTT. Its translation is CASSQDGQSHEKLFF.